These T cell receptor beta chains were read from a single sample in a study of T cells expressing NK-cell markers. TCRdb reanalyzed the 5' RACE reads and collapses them to one entry per CDR3 protein, without DNA. The sample has about 32,000 distinct CDR3 sequences. Sequenced material: blood T cells: a sorted CD56 or NKG2C T cell subset, CD4+ or CD8+ T cells, or bulk PBMC T cells (not recorded which). These TCRs come from a woman between 18 and 75 years old in good health. CDR3s include the opening cysteine and the closing phenylalanine or tryptophan. The order of the fields is J gene, V gene, CDR3 protein.

J gene: TRBJ2-1
V gene: TRBV7-4
CDR3 protein: CASSLGFEGPLIYNEQFF

J gene: TRBJ1-4
V gene: TRBV12-3/TRBV12-4
CDR3 protein: CAITLFDGQPNEKLFF

J gene: TRBJ2-7
V gene: TRBV27
CDR3 protein: CASSLVSGGLAYEQYF

J gene: TRBJ1-4
V gene: TRBV15
CDR3 protein: CATSRVTGIGEKLFF

J gene: TRBJ2-2
V gene: TRBV11-1
CDR3 protein: CASSLPGLAGLRDTGELFF

J gene: TRBJ2-2
V gene: TRBV4-1
CDR3 protein: CASSPTKITGELFF

J gene: TRBJ2-7
V gene: TRBV29-1
CDR3 protein: CSVLARDSYEQYF

J gene: TRBJ2-7
V gene: TRBV27
CDR3 protein: CASSYRPEGEQYF

J gene: TRBJ2-7
V gene: TRBV7-8
CDR3 protein: CASSSPEGTSGARGVYEQYF

J gene: TRBJ2-1
V gene: TRBV7-9
CDR3 protein: CASSLETPNEQFF

J gene: TRBJ1-2
V gene: TRBV2
CDR3 protein: CASSEGPWETPYGYTF

J gene: TRBJ2-7
V gene: TRBV6-5
CDR3 protein: CATGASYEQYF

J gene: TRBJ2-3
V gene: TRBV6-2/TRBV6-3
CDR3 protein: CASSYPTTTTGSTDTQYF

J gene: TRBJ1-1
V gene: TRBV28
CDR3 protein: CASSLLRGGQGVPGNTEAFF

J gene: TRBJ2-1
V gene: TRBV15
CDR3 protein: CATSSGFYNEQFF

J gene: TRBJ1-4
V gene: TRBV27
CDR3 protein: CASSFGGADDEKLFF

J gene: TRBJ2-5
V gene: TRBV10-3
CDR3 protein: CAISEETGWETQYF

J gene: TRBJ2-5
V gene: TRBV5-5
CDR3 protein: CASSWGESEETQYF

J gene: TRBJ2-5
V gene: TRBV9
CDR3 protein: CASSVGGGETQYF

J gene: TRBJ2-1
V gene: TRBV3-1
CDR3 protein: CASTQLTGLEYNEQFF

J gene: TRBJ1-5
V gene: TRBV5-1
CDR3 protein: CASSLGTGDRQPQHF

J gene: TRBJ2-7
V gene: TRBV4-1
CDR3 protein: CASSQVASGSYEQYF

J gene: TRBJ1-1
V gene: TRBV5-1
CDR3 protein: CASSSTGVTEAFF

J gene: TRBJ1-4
V gene: TRBV6-1
CDR3 protein: CASSETQRPRDRDEKLFF

J gene: TRBJ1-1
V gene: TRBV27
CDR3 protein: CASGRDGEAFF

J gene: TRBJ1-1
V gene: TRBV6-1
CDR3 protein: CASSEGTEAFF

J gene: TRBJ2-1
V gene: TRBV4-1
CDR3 protein: CASSQDGGQGINEQFF

J gene: TRBJ2-7
V gene: TRBV6-6
CDR3 protein: CASSRDTGYEQYF

J gene: TRBJ2-3
V gene: TRBV25-1
CDR3 protein: CASSEQGPQVVDTQYF

J gene: TRBJ2-3
V gene: TRBV7-8
CDR3 protein: CASSFPGLPTSTDTQYF

J gene: TRBJ2-3
V gene: TRBV4-1
CDR3 protein: CASSQRADTDTQYF

J gene: TRBJ2-1
V gene: TRBV7-2
CDR3 protein: CASRGGDSPWNEQFF

J gene: TRBJ2-2
V gene: TRBV7-3
CDR3 protein: CASSHSPRLAGGELFF

J gene: TRBJ2-7
V gene: TRBV4-1
CDR3 protein: CASSQDWTGGRNEQYF

J gene: TRBJ2-6
V gene: TRBV6-1
CDR3 protein: CASSGTPGGANVLTF

J gene: TRBJ1-1
V gene: TRBV6-5
CDR3 protein: CASRTGLEAFF

J gene: TRBJ2-7
V gene: TRBV5-5
CDR3 protein: CASSLEVPNFYEQYF

J gene: TRBJ1-5
V gene: TRBV15
CDR3 protein: CATSSRGRVQPQHF

J gene: TRBJ2-1
V gene: TRBV2
CDR3 protein: CASSLPGQGPEQFF

J gene: TRBJ1-5
V gene: TRBV7-9
CDR3 protein: CASSPADRSNQPQHF

J gene: TRBJ2-1
V gene: TRBV12-3/TRBV12-4
CDR3 protein: CASSLAGPTYNEQFF

J gene: TRBJ1-6
V gene: TRBV7-2
CDR3 protein: CASSSGNIYRGSPLHF

J gene: TRBJ2-7
V gene: TRBV10-3
CDR3 protein: CAVSGSGLNEQYF

J gene: TRBJ2-5
V gene: TRBV20-1
CDR3 protein: CSGQGAGETQYF

J gene: TRBJ2-1
V gene: TRBV12-3/TRBV12-4
CDR3 protein: CASSGTSRNEQFF

J gene: TRBJ2-1
V gene: TRBV29-1
CDR3 protein: CSVKTSSPEQFF

J gene: TRBJ2-7
V gene: TRBV28
CDR3 protein: CASSLLGGYEQYF

J gene: TRBJ1-6
V gene: TRBV5-1
CDR3 protein: CASSEGTWTGWANSPLHF

J gene: TRBJ2-5
V gene: TRBV20-1
CDR3 protein: CSAHTLEGAESFSGTQYF

J gene: TRBJ1-2
V gene: TRBV4-1
CDR3 protein: CASSQGGDLYGYTF

J gene: TRBJ2-3
V gene: TRBV18
CDR3 protein: CASSLTSGTGESDTQYF

J gene: TRBJ2-1
V gene: TRBV27
CDR3 protein: CASSSVPGLAGGNYNEQFF

J gene: TRBJ2-7
V gene: TRBV7-2
CDR3 protein: CASSMDTYEQYF

J gene: TRBJ1-5
V gene: TRBV6-5
CDR3 protein: CASSYLDDNQPQHF